These 14 T cell receptor beta chains came from one sample sequenced in a study of beta chain features in type 1 diabetes. Sequenced material consisted of expressed TCRB transcripts (all of the isolated RNA was reverse transcribed). Repertoires were generated with immunoSEQ multiplex PCR, while TCRdb's copy carries only in-frame clones and drops some. Among 120,000 to 150,000 clones listed, 40% to 60% were seen once. The sequenced sample was Tregs from blood. The receptor source for this set is a man younger than 35 in good health.

V and J are TRBV7-2 and TRBJ2-2, with a tentative D call TRBD1 (6 bases). The germline V and J ends were trimmed by 5 bases and 8 bases, with 15 bases remaining between them. Germline V gene lookup returns CDR1 SGHTA and CDR2 FQGNSA. The CDR3 is 14 residues long. CDR3 sequence: CASSPRGFTGELFF. CDR3 bases: TGTGCCAGCAGCCCAAGGGGGTTTACGGGGGAGCTGTTTTTT.

This chain joins TRBV10-3 and TRBJ1-2, with 8 bases that match TRBD1. The junction had 8 bases not matched to a gene; V was cut back by 6 bases and J by 5 bases. Germline assignment: CDR1 ENHRY and CDR2 SYGVKD. CDR3 length: 14 residues. The DNA of the CDR3 is TGTGCCATCAGCGACAGGGGACGGGGTTATGGCTACACCTTC. It yields the protein CAISDRGRGYGYTF.

This clone appeared a few times. CDR3 DNA sequence: TGTGCCAGCAGCTCACAGGGATCGTGGACTGAAGCTTTCTTT. Protein product: CASSSQGSWTEAFF. The chain links TRBV5-6 to TRBJ1-1, with D tentatively TRBD1 (6 bases). V lost 3 bases and J 5 bases, leaving 14 bases between the germline ends. The CDR3 runs to 14 residues. The germline gives CDR1 SGHDT, CDR2 YYEEEE.

This clone was counted a few times. The CDR3 protein is CASSLGGGKNIQYF. DNA of the CDR3: TGTGCCAGCAGCCTCGGGGGGGGCAAAAACATTCAGTACTTC. The chain uses TRBV6-5 and TRBJ2-4; 8 bases align to TRBD2. Per the germline V gene, CDR1 is MNHEY and CDR2 is SVGAGI. The CDR3 is 14 amino acids. V lost 6 bases, J lost 3 bases, and 4 bases stayed unmatched.

The V and J genes are TRBV30 and TRBJ2-7; 9 nucleotides agree with TRBD1. CDR1 and CDR2 (germline): GTSNPN, SVGIG (reference sequence). The V segment lost 2 bases and the J segment 5 bases; nucleotides outside the gene matches: 7. The CDR3 is 14 residues long. The CDR3: CAWSRGTGSHEQYF. CDR3 nucleotides: TGTGCCTGGAGTCGGGGGACAGGGAGTCACGAGCAGTACTTC.

V usage is TRBV2 and J usage is TRBJ2-5; TRBD1 matches 11 bases. V lost 5 bases and J lost 3; bases outside the gene matches: 8. CDR3 length: 16 amino acids. The germline gives CDR1 SNHLY, CDR2 FYNNEI. The CDR3: CASSPWGTGGKETQYF. The CDR3 coding sequence is TGTGCCAGCAGTCCCTGGGGGACAGGGGGAAAAGAGACCCAGTACTTC. Looking up the rest from reference TRBV2 and TRBJ2-5 gives the full variable domain: EPEVTQTPSHQVTQMGQEVILRCVPISNHLYFYWYRQILGQKVEFLVSFYNNEISEKSEIFDDQFSVERPDGSNFTLKIRSTKLEDSAMYFCASSPWGTGGKETQYFGPGTRLLVL.

V gene TRBV2 combines with J gene TRBJ1-3; 9 bases line up with TRBD1. The V gene end was trimmed by 4 bases and the J gene end by 3 bases; junction bases not matched to a gene: 4. CDR1 and CDR2 from the germline V gene are SNHLY and FYNNEI. This CDR3 spans 15 amino acids. CDR3 nucleotides: TGTGCCAGCAGTGTTACAGGGGGCTTTGGAAACACCATATATTTT. Translation: CASSVTGGFGNTIYF.

This clone has just one count. CDR3 region: CASSADSEKLFF. The CDR3 DNA reads as TGTGCCAGCAGCGCAGACAGCGAAAAACTGTTTTTT. This chain uses TRBV7-8 with TRBJ1-4, with D possibly matching TRBD1 (5 bases). The CDR3 totals 12 residues. Germline V gene lookup returns CDR1 SGHVS and CDR2 FQNEAQ. V was cut by 5 bases and J by 8 bases, with 9 bases left in between.

This clone was picked up one time. The V gene is TRBV5-1, the J gene TRBJ1-1, with 7 bases that match TRBD1. The CDR3 contains 13 residues. Germline V gene data show CDR1 as SGHRS and CDR2 as YFSETQ. The V gene end was trimmed by 4 bases and the J gene end by 6 bases; junction bases not matched to a gene: 6. DNA of the CDR3: TGCGCCAGCAGCGAGGGGGCGGAAGCTGAAGCTTTCTTT. This codes for CASSEGAEAEAFF.

This rearrangement joins TRBV19 to TRBJ1-2, with D tentatively TRBD1 (6 bases). The CDR3 is made up of 13 amino acids. Per germline, CDR1 LNHDA and CDR2 SQIVND (reference sequence). The ends were cut back, 6 bases at V and 7 bases at J, with 15 bases in the middle. CDR3 sequence (DNA): TGTGCCAGTAGACCCACAGGGTTCTCTGGCTACACCTTC. The encoded protein is CASRPTGFSGYTF.

The chain recombines TRBV5-1 with TRBJ2-2, with TRBD2 matching over 8 bases. This CDR3 comprises 15 residues. CDR1 and CDR2 from the germline V gene are SGHRS and YFSETQ. V lost 4 bases and J lost 8; bases outside the gene matches: 10. For the CDR3, the DNA is TGCGCCAGCAGCCCGGGACTAGGGGCCGTGGGGGAGCTGTTTTTT. Translated: CASSPGLGAVGELFF.

This chain links TRBV28 with TRBJ1-6, with 9 positions matching TRBD1. Losses at the gene ends were 6 bases for V and 1 base for J; bases not matched to a gene: 10. The germline V gene encodes CDR1 MDHEN and CDR2 SYDVKM. The CDR3 has 18 amino acids. The CDR3 spells CASRTGGAGLSYNSPLHF. As DNA, the CDR3 is TGTGCCAGCAGAACAGGGGGCGCGGGTCTGTCCTATAATTCACCCCTCCACTTT.

The rearrangement joins TRBV5-1 to TRBJ1-4, with 10 bases that match TRBD1. The CDR3 is made up of 16 amino acids. Germline V lookup: CDR1 SGHRS, CDR2 YFSETQ. Trimming at V came to 0 bases and at J to 6 bases, leaving 5 bases not matched to a gene. The CDR3, as DNA: TGCGCCAGCAGCTTGGCCGGACAGGGGGTTTATGAAAAACTGTTTTTT. Protein product: CASSLAGQGVYEKLFF.

The V call is TRBV18, the J call TRBJ1-4, with a possible D match to TRBD1 (6 bases). The germline V and J ends were trimmed by 2 bases and 7 bases, with 11 bases remaining between them. The CDR3 covers 14 residues. In germline, CDR1 is KGHSH, CDR2 LQKENI. CDR3 coding DNA: TGTGCCAGCTCACCATGGGCGGGGGCTGAAAAACTGTTTTTT. Translation gives CASSPWAGAEKLFF. Based on the CDR3 plus reference TRBV18 and TRBJ1-4, the full variable domain is NAGVMQNPRHLVRRRGQEARLRCSPMKGHSHVYWYRQLPEEGLKFMVYLQKENIIDESGMPKERFSAEFPKEGPSILRIQQVVRGDSAAYFCASSPWAGAEKLFFGSGTQLSVL.